This entry lists 3 T cell receptor beta chains sequenced from one sample in a study of T cells in Graves' hyperthyroidism and ophthalmopathy. There were TCR beta CDR3 regions amplified from RNA transcripts. TCR CDR3 underwent first-round RT-PCR with the HTBI primer set. TCRdb called the multiplex PCR reads again in MiXCR, with one record for every CDR3 protein. The table has 660,000 or so distinct CDR3 sequences, nearly 45% seen once. Sequenced material: peripheral blood or thyroid tissue (not recorded which). The receptors were sampled from an adult man with Graves' disease, either hyperthyroidism or ophthalmopathy (not recorded which).

In its sample, this clonotype was seen many times. The V and J genes are TRBV12-3 or TRBV12-4 and TRBJ1-5; no clear D gene. Trimming shortened V by 8 bases and J by 6 bases, and 20 bases separated the two germline ends. CDR3 length: 15 amino acids. The CDR3, as DNA: TGTGCCAGCTCTCCCGGGCCACTGGCGGGTCAGCCCCAGCATTTT. It translates to CASSPGPLAGQPQHF.

This clonotype occurred a few times. The chain uses TRBV5-1 and TRBJ1-2, with D tentatively TRBD1 (5 bases). The germline CDR1 and CDR2 sequences are SGHRS and YFSETQ. The V end was cut by 4 bases, the J end by 3 bases, with 22 bases between. The length of the CDR3 is 17 residues. CDR3 DNA: TGCGCCAGCAGCCCGGACATATTAAGCATACTGGACTATGGCTACACCTTC. This sequence encodes CASSPDILSILDYGYTF.

The rearrangement uses TRBV19 and TRBJ2-7; 7 positions match TRBD1. The CDR3 covers 14 residues. V shed 6 bases and J 5 bases; nucleotides not matched to a gene: 10. CDR1 and CDR2 from the germline V gene are LNHDA and SQIVND (reference sequence). CDR3 coding DNA: TGTGCCAGTAGGGTCGGGACAGAGGTGGACGAGCAGTACTTC. Protein sequence: CASRVGTEVDEQYF.